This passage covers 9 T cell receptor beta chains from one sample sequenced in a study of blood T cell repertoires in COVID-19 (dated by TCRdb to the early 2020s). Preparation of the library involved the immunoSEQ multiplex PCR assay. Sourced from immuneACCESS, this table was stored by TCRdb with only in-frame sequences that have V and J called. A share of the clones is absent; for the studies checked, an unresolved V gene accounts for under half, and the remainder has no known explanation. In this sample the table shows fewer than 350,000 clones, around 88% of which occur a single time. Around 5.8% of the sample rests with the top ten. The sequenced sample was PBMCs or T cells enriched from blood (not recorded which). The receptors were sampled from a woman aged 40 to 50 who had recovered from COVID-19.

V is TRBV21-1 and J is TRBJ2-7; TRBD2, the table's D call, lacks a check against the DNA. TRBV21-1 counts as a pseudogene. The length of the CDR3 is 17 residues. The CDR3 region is CASSKGDTSGRVYEQYF. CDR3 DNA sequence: TGTGCCAGCAGCAAAGGGGATACTAGCGGGAGGGTCTACGAGCAGTACTTC.

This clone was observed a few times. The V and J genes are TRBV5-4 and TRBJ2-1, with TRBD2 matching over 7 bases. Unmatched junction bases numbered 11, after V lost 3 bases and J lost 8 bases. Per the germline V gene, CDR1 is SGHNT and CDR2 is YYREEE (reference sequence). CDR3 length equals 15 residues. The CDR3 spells CASSSISGPEDEQFF. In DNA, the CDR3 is TGTGCCAGCAGCTCTATTAGCGGGCCAGAGGATGAGCAGTTCTTC.

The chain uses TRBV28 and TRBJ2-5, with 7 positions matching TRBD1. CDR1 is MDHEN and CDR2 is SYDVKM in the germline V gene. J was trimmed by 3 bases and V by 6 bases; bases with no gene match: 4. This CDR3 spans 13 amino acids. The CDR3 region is CASRVDREETQYF. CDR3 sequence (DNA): TGTGCCAGCAGAGTAGACAGGGAAGAGACCCAGTACTTC.

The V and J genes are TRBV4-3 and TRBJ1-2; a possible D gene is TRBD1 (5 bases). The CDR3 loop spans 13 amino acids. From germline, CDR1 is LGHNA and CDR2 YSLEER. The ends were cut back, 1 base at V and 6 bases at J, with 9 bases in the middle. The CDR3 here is CASSQVRGDGYTF. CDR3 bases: TGCGCCAGCAGCCAAGTAAGGGGCGATGGCTACACCTTC.

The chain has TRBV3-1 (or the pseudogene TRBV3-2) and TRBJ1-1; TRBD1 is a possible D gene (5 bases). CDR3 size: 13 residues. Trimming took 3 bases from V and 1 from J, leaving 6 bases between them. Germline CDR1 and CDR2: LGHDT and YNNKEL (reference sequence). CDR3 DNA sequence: TGTGCCAGCAGCCACGGGGGGAACACTGAAGCTTTCTTT. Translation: CASSHGGNTEAFF.

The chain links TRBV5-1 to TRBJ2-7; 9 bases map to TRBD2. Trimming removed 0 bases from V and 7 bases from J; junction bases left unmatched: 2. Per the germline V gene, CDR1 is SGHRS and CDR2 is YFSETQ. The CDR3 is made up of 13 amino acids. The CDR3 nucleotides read TGCGCCAGCAGCTTGGGCCTAGCGGGAGAGCAGTACTTC. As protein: CASSLGLAGEQYF.

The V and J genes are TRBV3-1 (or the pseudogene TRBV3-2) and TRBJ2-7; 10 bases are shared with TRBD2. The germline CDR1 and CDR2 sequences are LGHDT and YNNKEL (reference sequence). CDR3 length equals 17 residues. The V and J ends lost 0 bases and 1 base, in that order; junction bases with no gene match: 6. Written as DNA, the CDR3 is TGTGCCAGCAGCCAAGATCCTAGCGGGAGTGGGTCCTACGAGCAGTACTTC. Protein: CASSQDPSGSGSYEQYF.

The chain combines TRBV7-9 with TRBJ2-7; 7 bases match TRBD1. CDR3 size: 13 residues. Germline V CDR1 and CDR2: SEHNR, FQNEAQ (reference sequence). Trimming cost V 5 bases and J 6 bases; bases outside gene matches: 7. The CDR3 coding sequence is TGTGCCAGCAGCAATACCCGGGACAGCGAGCAGTACTTC. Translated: CASSNTRDSEQYF.

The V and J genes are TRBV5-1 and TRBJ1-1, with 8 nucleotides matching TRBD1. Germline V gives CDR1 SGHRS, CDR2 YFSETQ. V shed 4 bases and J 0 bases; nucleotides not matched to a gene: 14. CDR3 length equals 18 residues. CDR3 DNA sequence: TGCGCCAGCAGCGCCCAGGGGGGCGCAGGGGGCCTGAACACTGAAGCTTTCTTT. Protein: CASSAQGGAGGLNTEAFF. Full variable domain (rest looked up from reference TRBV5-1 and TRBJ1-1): KAGVTQTPRYLIKTRGQQVTLSCSPISGHRSVSWYQQTPGQGLQFLFEYFSETQRNKGNFPGRFSGRQFSNSRSEMNVSTLELGDSALYLCASSAQGGAGGLNTEAFFGQGTRLTVV.